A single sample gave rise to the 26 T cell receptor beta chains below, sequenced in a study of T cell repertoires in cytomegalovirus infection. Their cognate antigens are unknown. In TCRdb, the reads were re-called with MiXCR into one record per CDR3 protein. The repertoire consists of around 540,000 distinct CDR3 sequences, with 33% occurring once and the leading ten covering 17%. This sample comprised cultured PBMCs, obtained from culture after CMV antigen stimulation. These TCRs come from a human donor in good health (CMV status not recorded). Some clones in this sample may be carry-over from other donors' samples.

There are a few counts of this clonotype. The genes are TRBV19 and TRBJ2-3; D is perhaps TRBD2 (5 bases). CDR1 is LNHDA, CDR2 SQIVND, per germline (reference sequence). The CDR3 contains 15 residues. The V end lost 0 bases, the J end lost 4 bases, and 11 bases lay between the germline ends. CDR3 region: CASSIEADWSDTQYF. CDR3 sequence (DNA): TGTGCCAGTAGTATAGAGGCGGACTGGTCAGATACGCAGTATTTT.

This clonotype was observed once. The CDR3 loop reads CASSLQAGTGTNEQYF. The CDR3 DNA follows: TGTGCCAGCAGTTTGCAGGCCGGGACAGGCACCAACGAGCAGTACTTC. The chain uses TRBV27 and TRBJ2-7; 8 bases map to TRBD1. CDR3 length: 16 amino acids. V dropped 3 bases and J dropped 5; count of bases not matched to a gene: 12. CDR1 MNHEY and CDR2 SMNVEV come from the germline V gene (reference sequence).

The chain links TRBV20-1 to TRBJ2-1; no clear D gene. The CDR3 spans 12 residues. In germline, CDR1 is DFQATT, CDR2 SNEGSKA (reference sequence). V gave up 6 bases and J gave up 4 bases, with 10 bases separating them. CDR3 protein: CSAAASYNEQFF. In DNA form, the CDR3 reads TGCAGTGCCGCTGCTAGTTACAATGAGCAGTTCTTC.

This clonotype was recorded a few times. The CDR3 loop reads CASSQVLGNSPLHF. CDR3 DNA: TGCGCCAGCAGCCAAGTCCTCGGTAATTCACCCCTCCACTTT. The chain recombines TRBV4-1 with TRBJ1-6; the D is unclear. Germline V gene sequence: CDR1 MGHRA, CDR2 YSYEKL. V dropped 1 base and J dropped 6 bases, with 7 bases sitting between them. The CDR3 extends over 14 amino acids.

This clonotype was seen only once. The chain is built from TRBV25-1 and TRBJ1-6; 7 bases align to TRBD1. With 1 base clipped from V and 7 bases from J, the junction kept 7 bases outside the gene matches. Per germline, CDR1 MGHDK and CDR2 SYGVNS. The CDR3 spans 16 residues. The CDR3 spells CASSESRGRLNSPLHF. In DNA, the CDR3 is TGTGCCAGCAGTGAATCGAGGGGGCGGCTGAATTCACCCCTCCACTTT.

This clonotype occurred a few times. For the CDR3, the DNA is TGTGCCAGCAGCCTAGCGGGAGGAAAAACAGATACGCAGTATTTT. Protein sequence: CASSLAGGKTDTQYF. This rearrangement joins TRBV12-3 or TRBV12-4 to TRBJ2-3; 11 bases agree with TRBD2. This CDR3 has 15 residues. V was pared by 6 bases and J by 3 bases, with 5 bases of the junction left unmatched.

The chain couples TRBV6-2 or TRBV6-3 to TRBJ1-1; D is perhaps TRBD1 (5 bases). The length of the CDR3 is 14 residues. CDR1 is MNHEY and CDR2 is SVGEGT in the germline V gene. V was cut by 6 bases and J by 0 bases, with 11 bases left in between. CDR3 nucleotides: TGTGCCAGCAGAACAGGACATTTGAACACTGAAGCTTTCTTT. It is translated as CASRTGHLNTEAFF.

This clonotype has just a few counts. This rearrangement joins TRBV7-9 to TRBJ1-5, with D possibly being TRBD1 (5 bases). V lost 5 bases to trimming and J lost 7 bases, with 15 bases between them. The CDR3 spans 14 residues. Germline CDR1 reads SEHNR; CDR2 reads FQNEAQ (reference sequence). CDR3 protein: CASSRGGAGQPQHF. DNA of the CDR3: TGTGCCAGCAGCCGGGGGGGAGCAGGACAGCCCCAGCATTTT. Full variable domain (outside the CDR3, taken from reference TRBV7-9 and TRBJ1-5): DTGVSQNPRHKITKRGQNVTFRCDPISEHNRLYWYRQTLGQGPEFLTYFQNEAQLEKSRLLSDRFSAERPKGSFSTLEIQRTEQGDSAMYLCASSRGGAGQPQHFGDGTRLSIL.

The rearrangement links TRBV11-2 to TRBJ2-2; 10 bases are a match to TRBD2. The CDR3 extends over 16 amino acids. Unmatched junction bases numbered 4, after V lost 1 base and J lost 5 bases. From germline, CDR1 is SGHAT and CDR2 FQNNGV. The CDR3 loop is CASSLVLAGVTGELFF. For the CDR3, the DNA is TGTGCCAGCAGCTTAGTTCTAGCGGGAGTTACCGGGGAGCTGTTTTTT.

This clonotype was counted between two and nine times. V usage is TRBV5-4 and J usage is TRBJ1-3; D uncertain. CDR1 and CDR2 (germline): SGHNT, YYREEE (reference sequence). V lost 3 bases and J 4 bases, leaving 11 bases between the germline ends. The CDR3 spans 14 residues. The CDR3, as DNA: TGTGCCAGCAGCTCGGACCTGGGAGGAAACACCATATATTTT. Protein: CASSSDLGGNTIYF.

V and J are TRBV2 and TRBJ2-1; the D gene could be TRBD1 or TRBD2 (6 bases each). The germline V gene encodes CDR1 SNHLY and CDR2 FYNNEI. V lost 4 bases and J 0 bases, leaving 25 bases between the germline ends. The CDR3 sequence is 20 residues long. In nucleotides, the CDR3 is TGTGCCAGCAGTGGTTACAGCCGGGACACGGGACTGAGCTCCTACAATGAGCAGTTCTTC. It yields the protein CASSGYSRDTGLSSYNEQFF.

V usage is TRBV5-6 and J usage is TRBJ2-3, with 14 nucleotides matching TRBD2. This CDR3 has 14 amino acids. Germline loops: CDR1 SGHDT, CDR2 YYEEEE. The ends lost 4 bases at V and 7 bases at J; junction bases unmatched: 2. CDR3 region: CASSGTSGRHTQYF. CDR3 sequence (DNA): TGTGCCAGCAGCGGGACTAGCGGGAGACATACGCAGTATTTT.

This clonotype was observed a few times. The DNA for the CDR3 is TGTGCCAGCAGGGTGGGCGAATCCTACAATGAGCAGTTCTTC. Protein sequence: CASRVGESYNEQFF. The V call is TRBV11-2, the J call TRBJ2-1; no clear D gene. Germline V lookup: CDR1 SGHAT, CDR2 FQNNGV. V lost 6 bases, J lost 1 base, and 10 bases lay in between. The CDR3 length is 14 residues.

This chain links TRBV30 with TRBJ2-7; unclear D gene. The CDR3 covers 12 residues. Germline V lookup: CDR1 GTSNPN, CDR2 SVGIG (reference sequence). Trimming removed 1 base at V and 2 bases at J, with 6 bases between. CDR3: CAWSATPYEQYV. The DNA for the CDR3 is TGTGCCTGGAGTGCAACCCCCTACGAGCAGTACGTC.

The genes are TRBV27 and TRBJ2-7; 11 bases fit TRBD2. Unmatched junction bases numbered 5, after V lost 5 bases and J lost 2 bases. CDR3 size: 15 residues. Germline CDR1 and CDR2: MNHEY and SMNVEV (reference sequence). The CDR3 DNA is TGTGCCAGCAGTGCGGTAGCGGGAGGGACCTACGAGCAGTACTTC. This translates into CASSAVAGGTYEQYF.

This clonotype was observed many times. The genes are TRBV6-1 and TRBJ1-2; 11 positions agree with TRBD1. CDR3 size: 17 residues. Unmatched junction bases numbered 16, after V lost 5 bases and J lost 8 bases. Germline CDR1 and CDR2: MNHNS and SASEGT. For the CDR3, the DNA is TGTGCCAGCAGTCGCACCGGGACAGGGGGGTTTCGAGGAGGCTACACCTTC. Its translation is CASSRTGTGGFRGGYTF.

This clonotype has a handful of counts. The CDR3 sequence is CASSVGPEGVYEQYF. CDR3 nucleotides: TGTGCCAGCAGCGTAGGCCCGGAGGGGGTATACGAGCAGTACTTC. The chain links TRBV9 to TRBJ2-7; D possibly uses TRBD1 or TRBD2 (6 bases each). V was clipped by 0 bases and J by 4 bases, with 14 bases between them. The CDR3 length is 15 residues. The germline V gene encodes CDR1 SGDLS and CDR2 YYNGEE.

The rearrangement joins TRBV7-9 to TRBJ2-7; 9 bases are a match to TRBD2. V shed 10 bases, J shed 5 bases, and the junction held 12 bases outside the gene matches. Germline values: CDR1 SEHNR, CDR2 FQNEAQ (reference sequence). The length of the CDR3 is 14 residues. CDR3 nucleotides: TGTGCCACCTCGAGGAGCGGGAGGCAGGACGAGCAGTACTTC. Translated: CATSRSGRQDEQYF.

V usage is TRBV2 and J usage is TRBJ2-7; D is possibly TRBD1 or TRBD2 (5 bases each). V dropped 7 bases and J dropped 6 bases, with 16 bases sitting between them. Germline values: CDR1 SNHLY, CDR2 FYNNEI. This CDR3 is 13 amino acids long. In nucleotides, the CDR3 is TGTGCCAGCACCAAGAGGGGTCTGGTCGAGCAGTACTTC. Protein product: CASTKRGLVEQYF.

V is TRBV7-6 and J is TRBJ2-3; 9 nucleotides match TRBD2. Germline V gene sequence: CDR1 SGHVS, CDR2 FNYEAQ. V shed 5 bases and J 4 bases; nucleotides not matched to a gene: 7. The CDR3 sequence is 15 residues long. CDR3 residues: CASSLSGSSPDTQYF. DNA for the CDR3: TGTGCCAGCAGCCTTAGCGGGAGTAGCCCAGATACGCAGTATTTT.

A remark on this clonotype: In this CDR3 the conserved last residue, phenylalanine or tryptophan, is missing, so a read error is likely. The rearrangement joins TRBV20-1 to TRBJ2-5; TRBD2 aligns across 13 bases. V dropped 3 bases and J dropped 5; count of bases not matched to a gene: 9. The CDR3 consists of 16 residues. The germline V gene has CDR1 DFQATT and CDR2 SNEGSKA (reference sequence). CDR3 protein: CSASWGLAGSMETQYL. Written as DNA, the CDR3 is TGCAGTGCTAGTTGGGGACTAGCGGGATCTATGGAGACCCAGTACTTA.

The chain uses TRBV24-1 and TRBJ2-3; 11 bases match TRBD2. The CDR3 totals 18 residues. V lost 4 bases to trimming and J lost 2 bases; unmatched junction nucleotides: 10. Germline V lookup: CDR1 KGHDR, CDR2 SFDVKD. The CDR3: CATSEKRLAGGLTDTQYF. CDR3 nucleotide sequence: TGTGCCACCAGTGAGAAGAGATTAGCGGGAGGGCTCACAGATACGCAGTATTTT.

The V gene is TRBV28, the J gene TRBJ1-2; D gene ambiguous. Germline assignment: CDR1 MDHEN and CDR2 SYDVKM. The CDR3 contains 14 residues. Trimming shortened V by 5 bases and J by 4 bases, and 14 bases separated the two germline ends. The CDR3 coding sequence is TGTGCCAGCAGTGTAGCCGCGGGGTCCTATGGCTACACCTTC. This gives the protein CASSVAAGSYGYTF.

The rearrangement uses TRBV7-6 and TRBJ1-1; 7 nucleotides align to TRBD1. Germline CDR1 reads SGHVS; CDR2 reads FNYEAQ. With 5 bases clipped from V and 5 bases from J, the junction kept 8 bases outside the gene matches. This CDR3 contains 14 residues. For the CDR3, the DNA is TGTGCCAGCAGCCCATACAGGGGACGGACTGAAGCTTTCTTT. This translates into CASSPYRGRTEAFF.

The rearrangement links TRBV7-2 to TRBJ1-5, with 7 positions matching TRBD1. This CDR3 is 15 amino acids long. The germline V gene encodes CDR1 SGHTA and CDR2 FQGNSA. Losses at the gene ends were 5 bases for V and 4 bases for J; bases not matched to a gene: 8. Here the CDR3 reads CASSPSGQRNQPQHF. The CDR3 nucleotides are TGTGCCAGCAGCCCCTCGGGACAGAGAAATCAGCCCCAGCATTTT.

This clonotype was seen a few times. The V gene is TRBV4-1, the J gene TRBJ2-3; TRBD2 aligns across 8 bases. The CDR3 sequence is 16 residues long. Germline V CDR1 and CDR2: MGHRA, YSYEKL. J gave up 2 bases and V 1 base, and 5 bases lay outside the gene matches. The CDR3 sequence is CASSQVGAGVTDTQYF. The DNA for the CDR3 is TGCGCCAGCAGCCAAGTAGGAGCGGGGGTCACAGATACGCAGTATTTT.